A selection of T cell receptor beta chains follows, all from one sample in a study of tissue T cells after allogeneic stem cell transplantation. Produced via immunoSEQ multiplex PCR; TCRdb's table is partial and in-frame only. The sample carries several thousand clones, around three fifths recorded once. This specimen was duodenum tissue, taken at autopsy. These receptors originate from a female donor over 55 with lung cancer. Each CDR3 is given with its conserved first and last residue. Each record gives: J gene, V gene, clone size, D gene, CDR3 protein, CDR3 DNA. A D gene is named only where the DNA matches it firmly. Only part of the rows carry a size: once, few, many, or a class if the clone is expanded.

>TRBJ1-2|TRBV4-3|.|.
CASSQGINTNYGYTF
TGCGCCAGCAGCCAAGGCATTAATACTAACTATGGCTACACCTTC
>TRBJ2-7|TRBV29-1|once|.
CSVEKVGSYEQYF
TGCAGCGTTGAAAAGGTCGGCTCCTACGAGCAGTACTTC
>TRBJ2-7|TRBV15|.|.
CATSREGGSYAEQYF
TGTGCCACCAGCAGAGAAGGGGGATCCTACGCGGAGCAGTACTTC
>TRBJ2-2|TRBV7-7|once|TRBD2
CASSPLAGNTGELFF
TGTGCCAGCAGCCCTCTAGCGGGAAACACCGGGGAGCTGTTTTTT
>TRBJ2-1|TRBV3-1/TRBV3-2|.|TRBD2
CASSQDGRGGPGRYNEQFF
TGTGCCAGCAGCCAAGACGGGCGGGGGGGCCCAGGCCGCTACAATGAGCAGTTCTTC
>TRBJ2-5|TRBV6-5|.|.
CASSKRRDGKETQYF
TGTGCCAGCAGTAAACGTAGGGACGGGAAAGAGACCCAGTACTTC
>TRBJ2-3|TRBV30|medium-sized|TRBD2
CAWKGGRAADTQYF
TGTGCCTGGAAGGGCGGGAGGGCCGCTGATACGCAGTATTTT
>TRBJ1-5|TRBV18|few|.
CASSMSTSNQPQHF
TGTGCCAGCTCAATGAGTACTAGCAATCAGCCCCAGCATTTT
>TRBJ2-5|TRBV27|once|.
CASSLAGSKETQYF
TGTGCCAGCAGTTTAGCGGGATCTAAAGAGACCCAGTACTTC
>TRBJ2-7|TRBV11-2|.|.
CASSLGWAYEQYF
TGTGCCAGCAGCCTAGGCTGGGCCTACGAGCAGTACTTC
>TRBJ1-2|TRBV6-5|medium-sized|.
CASSYERGDGYTF
TGTGCCAGCAGTTATGAACGCGGGGATGGCTACACCTTC
>TRBJ2-1|TRBV4-2|few|.
CASSQGQGVAEQFF
TGTGCCAGCAGCCAAGGGCAGGGAGTGGCTGAGCAGTTCTTC
>TRBJ2-3|TRBV5-1|.|.
CASRTGALPTDTQYF
TGCGCCAGCAGGACCGGGGCTCTCCCCACAGATACGCAGTATTTT
>TRBJ1-2|TRBV14|.|.
CASSPQRRGYGYTF
TGTGCCAGCAGCCCCCAGCGGAGAGGCTATGGCTACACCTTC
>TRBJ2-1|TRBV5-8|medium-sized|.
CASTNTRQSSYNEQFF
TGTGCCAGCACCAATACCCGGCAGAGCTCCTACAATGAGCAGTTCTTC
>TRBJ1-4|TRBV30|.|.
CAWSVRWRGYEKLFF
TGTGCCTGGAGTGTACGGTGGAGAGGATACGAAAAACTGTTTTTT
>TRBJ2-2|TRBV25-1|.|TRBD1
CASASSGTGYTGELFF
TGTGCCAGCGCTTCCTCCGGGACAGGATACACCGGGGAGCTGTTTTTT
>TRBJ1-4|TRBV25-1|few|.
CASTRGANEKLFF
TGTGCCAGCACCCGGGGGGCTAATGAAAAACTGTTTTTT